Listed here are 11 T cell receptor beta chains from one sample, sequenced in a study of long-term antiretroviral therapy in people with HIV. Run at survey level, the immunoSEQ assay was version v3.0. Data came from immunoSEQ multiplex PCR; TCRdb stores just in-frame clones and leaves some out. The sample lists around 34,000 clones, about four fifths occurring once. The sequencing here drew on unsorted PBMCs, taken 3 years after starting antiretroviral therapy. The receptors were sampled from a man between 50 and 59 years old with HIV.

The chain employs TRBV6-1 and TRBJ1-2; no firm D call. CDR3 length: 11 residues. Germline lookup yields CDR1 MNHNS and CDR2 SASEGT. Trimming cost V 4 bases and J 2 bases, with 2 bases left between them. CDR3 region: CASSANYGYTF. CDR3 sequence (DNA): TGTGCCAGCAGTGCGAACTATGGCTACACCTTC.

The chain has TRBV6-1 and TRBJ1-2; a possible D gene is TRBD1 (5 bases). This CDR3 has 14 amino acids. Germline assignment: CDR1 MNHNS and CDR2 SASEGT. Trimming took off 7 bases at V and 5 bases at J, with 17 bases between the two ends. The CDR3 spells CASTPGGTDYGYTF. Written as DNA, the CDR3 is TGTGCCAGCACCCCCGGGGGAACGGATTATGGCTACACCTTC.

This clone has more than one count but fewer than ten. The chain links TRBV5-6 to TRBJ1-2, with D uncertain. Trimming took off 2 bases at V and 8 bases at J, with 10 bases between the two ends. The CDR3 consists of 12 residues. Germline loops: CDR1 SGHDT, CDR2 YYEEEE. In DNA form, the CDR3 reads TGTGCCAGCAGCTTCGATCAGAGGGGCTACACCTTC. It codes for CASSFDQRGYTF.

The J gene is TRBJ1-3, the V gene TRBV5-1, with D uncertain. Germline assignment: CDR1 SGHRS and CDR2 YFSETQ. CDR3 length equals 13 residues. Between the trimmed V and J ends, which lost 0 bases and 8 bases, there was a span of 9 bases. CDR3: CASSLVLGDTIYF. The CDR3 DNA is TGCGCCAGCAGCTTGGTTTTGGGTGACACCATATATTTT.

V gene TRBV4-3 combines with J gene TRBJ2-3; possible D gene TRBD1, 5 bases. This CDR3 is built from 13 residues. Germline values: CDR1 LGHNA, CDR2 YSLEER. V was cut by 4 bases and J by 3 bases, with 8 bases left in between. The DNA for the CDR3 is TGCGCCAGCAGCCGACAGACTACAGATACGCAGTATTTT. This gives the protein CASSRQTTDTQYF.

The chain carries TRBV6-1 and TRBJ2-7; D is possibly TRBD2 (7 bases). The CDR3 consists of 15 residues. V was shortened by 8 bases and J by 6 bases, with 23 bases between the two germline ends. Germline CDR1 is MNHNS and CDR2 is SASEGT. CDR3 loop: CASFPGGEGGLEQYF. DNA of the CDR3: TGTGCCAGCTTCCCCGGGGGTGAGGGGGGGCTCGAGCAGTACTTC.

The chain employs TRBV5-5 and TRBJ2-7; no clear D. This CDR3 contains 16 residues. Trimming pared 0 bases from V and 2 bases from J, leaving 15 bases between. CDR1 SGHKS and CDR2 YYEKEE come from the germline V gene (reference sequence). The CDR3 DNA follows: TGTGCCAGCAGCTTGGCCGTGACAAGGCCTACCTACGAGCAGTACTTC. This gives the protein CASSLAVTRPTYEQYF.

The chain joins TRBV28 to TRBJ1-1; no clear D gene. Looked up from germline, CDR1 is MDHEN and CDR2 is SYDVKM. This CDR3 region has 12 residues. Trimming removed 2 bases from V and 5 bases from J, with 6 bases in between. The CDR3 spells CASSLRVTEAFF. CDR3 nucleotides: TGTGCCAGCAGTTTAAGGGTTACTGAAGCTTTCTTT.

V and J are TRBV7-2 and TRBJ1-1; TRBD1 aligns across 11 bases. V was clipped by 3 bases and J by 4 bases; unmatched bases: 1. The CDR3 extends over 14 amino acids. Germline V gene lookup returns CDR1 SGHTA and CDR2 FQGNSA. The CDR3 region is CASSLDRGPTEAFF. For the CDR3, the DNA is TGTGCCAGCAGCTTGGACAGGGGGCCCACTGAAGCTTTCTTT.

This rearrangement joins TRBV9 to TRBJ1-4, with D hard to call. V was cut by 4 bases and J by 2 bases, with 6 bases left in between. The CDR3 spans 13 residues. Germline V gene sequence: CDR1 SGDLS, CDR2 YYNGEE. The CDR3 coding sequence is TGTGCCAGCAGCAGACCGACTAATGAAAAACTGTTTTTT. Its translation is CASSRPTNEKLFF.

The rearrangement uses TRBV28 and TRBJ2-2, with D maybe TRBD2 (6 bases). The length of the CDR3 is 16 residues. The V gene's germline CDR1 is MDHEN and CDR2 SYDVKM. The V gene lost 5 bases and the J gene lost 5 bases, with 18 bases spanning the gap. The CDR3 DNA follows: TGTGCCAGCAGTCTGCTTAGGCGGGGCCTGACCGGGGAGCTGTTTTTT. This encodes CASSLLRRGLTGELFF.